This TCR gamma chain was sequenced for a study of gamma-delta T cells after stem cell transplantation. By sample fraction, this clone is hyperexpanded. Other nucleotide sequences in the sample specify the same CDR3. TCRdb fed the RT-PCR reads to CATT. The repertoire holds 350 to 400 gamma-chain clones, with 2% to 3% as singletons. After removal of 0 bases from V and 6 bases from J, the junction contained 14 bases not matched to a gene. The CDR3 has 16 amino acids. Germline CDR1 and CDR2: GITISATS and ISYDGTV (reference sequence). The chain carries TRGV9 and TRGJ1 or TRGJ2. The receptor comes from a human donor. It is not recorded whose cells these are; they may come from a transplant donor. The sequencing sample was made of gamma-delta T cells. The CDR3, as DNA: TGTGCCTTGTGGGAGGTGCAATCTCCTCCAGGTTATAAGAAACTCTTT. Translation gives CALWEVQSPPGYKKLF.